Listed below are T cell receptor beta chains from one sample, sequenced in a study of T-cell memory formation after mild COVID-19. TCRdb re-derived calls from the 5' RACE reads in MiXCR, one entry per CDR3 protein. The sample contains some 440,000 distinct CDR3 sequences, around a quarter of which appear only once. The sequencing sample was made of PBMCs or a T cell subset sorted from them (not recorded which). These receptors were taken from an adult woman who had mild COVID-19 (a few samples of this study predate the infection). Cell type and time point are not known. Each CDR3 is given with its conserved first and last residue. The D gene is left open where the match is weak. A row's size may be missing; if present it is once, few, many or a size class.

j_gene	d_gene	v_gene	len	abundance	CDR3nt	CDR3aa
TRBJ2-7	TRBD1	TRBV29-1	12	NA	TGCAGCGTTCGGACAGGAGCCTACGAGCAGTACTTC	CSVRTGAYEQYF
TRBJ2-3	NA	TRBV10-3	14	few	TGTGCCATCAGTGATGGAAGGCGCACAGATACGCAGTATTTT	CAISDGRRTDTQYF
TRBJ2-2	TRBD1	TRBV5-1	15	few	TGCGCCAGCAGACCGGGACAGGGGAACACCGGGGAGCTGTTTTTT	CASRPGQGNTGELFF
TRBJ2-5	NA	TRBV18	13	many	TGTGCCAGCTCCAGGACAGACCAAGAGACCCAGTACTTC	CASSRTDQETQYF
TRBJ2-1	TRBD2	TRBV12-3/TRBV12-4	18	NA	TGTGCCAGCAGTCCCCGCCGTAGCGGGAGGAGCTCCTACAATGAGCAGTTCTTC	CASSPRRSGRSSYNEQFF
TRBJ2-7	TRBD2	TRBV29-1	13	few	TGCAGCGCTCGACTAGCGGGAGACTACGAGCAGTACTTC	CSARLAGDYEQYF
TRBJ2-7	NA	TRBV6-2/TRBV6-3	14	few	TGTGCCAGCACCAGATGGGGTGGCAGCTACGAGCAGTACTTC	CASTRWGGSYEQYF
TRBJ1-5	NA	TRBV5-6	14	once	TGTGCCAGCAGCCTCGGGGTTAAGGGCCAGCCCCAGCATTTT	CASSLGVKGQPQHF
TRBJ2-3	NA	TRBV7-9	14	few	TGTGCCAGCACCCCGATAAGCGGGACAGATACGCAGTATTTT	CASTPISGTDTQYF
TRBJ1-2	NA	TRBV9	13	NA	TGTGCCAGCAGCGTAGGGGCAGTAGATGGCTACACCTTC	CASSVGAVDGYTF
TRBJ2-7	TRBD1	TRBV29-1	12	few	TGCAGCGTTGGTACAGGGGTCTACGAGCAGTACTTC	CSVGTGVYEQYF
TRBJ1-2	TRBD1	TRBV5-6	16	few	TGTGCCAGCAGCCTAAAGTGGACAGGGGGCGGCTATGGCTACACCTTC	CASSLKWTGGGYGYTF
TRBJ2-3	TRBD1	TRBV20-1	18	few	TGCAGTGCTCCAGACAGGGCGTTTCGAATCACGGACACAGATACGCAGTATTTT	CSAPDRAFRITDTDTQYF
TRBJ1-2	NA	TRBV2	14	NA	TGTGCCAGCAGTGACAGGAGTACTAACTATGGCTACACCTTC	CASSDRSTNYGYTF
TRBJ1-5	NA	TRBV9	15	few	TGTGCCAGCAGCATAGGAGTAGGGCTGAATCAGCCCCAGCATTTT	CASSIGVGLNQPQHF
TRBJ2-5	TRBD1	TRBV5-1	13	few	TGCGCCAGCAATCCGTCAGGGGGAGAGACCCAGTACTTC	CASNPSGGETQYF
TRBJ2-1	TRBD2	TRBV4-1	17	once	TGCGCCAGCAGCCTCCCCCCGGGGGGACCGAGCTACAATGAGCAGTTCTTC	CASSLPPGGPSYNEQFF
TRBJ2-5	TRBD2	TRBV20-1	13	NA	TGCAGTGCAAACCCCAGCCAGCTAGCGGCCCAGTACTTC	CSANPSQLAAQYF
TRBJ2-7	NA	TRBV7-9	13	few	TGTGCCAGCAGCCCCCCCGGAATCGACGAGCAGTACTTC	CASSPPGIDEQYF
TRBJ2-1	TRBD2	TRBV12-3/TRBV12-4	16	NA	TGTGCCAGCAGTTTAGCCGGGACTAGCGGCGACAATGAGCAGTTCTTC	CASSLAGTSGDNEQFF
TRBJ2-5	NA	TRBV7-9	15	NA	TGTGCCAGCAGCTTAGGATCGGGGAGAAGGGAGACCCAGTACTTC	CASSLGSGRRETQYF
TRBJ2-7	NA	TRBV7-9	12	few	TGTGCCAGCAGAGTTAGCACCTACGAGCAGTACTTC	CASRVSTYEQYF
TRBJ2-7	TRBD1	TRBV7-9	17	NA	TGTGCCAGCAGCTTACTTGGGCCGGGGACAGATAACTACGAGCAGTACTTC	CASSLLGPGTDNYEQYF
TRBJ2-3	TRBD2	TRBV24-1	17	NA	TGTGCCACCAGTGACCGGACTAGCGGGAGGGCCGGAGATACGCAGTATTTT	CATSDRTSGRAGDTQYF
TRBJ2-5	TRBD2	TRBV12-3/TRBV12-4	15	few	TGTGCCAGCAGTCCTTACTCCGGGAGGCTAGAGACCCAGTACTTC	CASSPYSGRLETQYF
TRBJ2-7	TRBD2	TRBV4-2	14	NA	TGTGCCAGCAGCCCTGGCGGGGGGGCTCACGAGCAGTACTTC	CASSPGGGAHEQYF